A single T cell receptor beta chain is shown here with its context. Its specificity is not known. All donors came from Russia, were Caucasian and healthy, and spanned ages 6 to 90. This entry is derived from a study of blood T cells in healthy people across ages. General observations from the study: CMV status of donors was unknown, possibly confounding expanded clonotype changes. Age advanced and TCR beta diversity per million T cells fell, roughly linearly.

Next came a second PCR, run for about 6 to 12 cycles, which used a sample-barcoded 5' primer along with a J-beta primer mix. One entry per CDR3 protein results from TCRdb running MiXCR on the 5' RACE reads. Here the sample spans around 780,000 distinct CDR3 sequences, more than 50% being singletons. The CDR3 sequence is 13 residues long. Trimming pared 7 bases from V and 3 bases from J, leaving 15 bases between. CDR1 is SQVTM, CDR2 ANQGSEA, per germline. The chain has TRBV29-1 and TRBJ1-2; D is possibly TRBD1 (6 bases). The sample was blood. The sequence derives from a man aged 35 to 55 in good health. The CDR3 region is CSGETGSDYGYTF. In DNA form, the CDR3 reads TGCAGCGGAGAGACAGGCAGTGACTATGGCTACACCTTC.